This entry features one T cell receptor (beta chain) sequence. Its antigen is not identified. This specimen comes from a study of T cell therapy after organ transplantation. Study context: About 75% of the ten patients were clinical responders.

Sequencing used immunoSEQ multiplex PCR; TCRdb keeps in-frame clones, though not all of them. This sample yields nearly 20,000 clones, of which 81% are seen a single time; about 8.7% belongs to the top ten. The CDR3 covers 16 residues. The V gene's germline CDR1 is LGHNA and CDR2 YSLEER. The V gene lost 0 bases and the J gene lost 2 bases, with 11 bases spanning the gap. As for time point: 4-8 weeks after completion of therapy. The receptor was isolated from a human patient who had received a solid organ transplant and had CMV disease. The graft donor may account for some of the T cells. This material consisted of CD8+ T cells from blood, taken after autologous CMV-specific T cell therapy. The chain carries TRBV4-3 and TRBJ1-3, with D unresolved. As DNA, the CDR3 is TGCGCCAGCAGCCAAGATTTCCGGGGTACTGGAAACACCATATATTTT. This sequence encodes CASSQDFRGTGNTIYF.